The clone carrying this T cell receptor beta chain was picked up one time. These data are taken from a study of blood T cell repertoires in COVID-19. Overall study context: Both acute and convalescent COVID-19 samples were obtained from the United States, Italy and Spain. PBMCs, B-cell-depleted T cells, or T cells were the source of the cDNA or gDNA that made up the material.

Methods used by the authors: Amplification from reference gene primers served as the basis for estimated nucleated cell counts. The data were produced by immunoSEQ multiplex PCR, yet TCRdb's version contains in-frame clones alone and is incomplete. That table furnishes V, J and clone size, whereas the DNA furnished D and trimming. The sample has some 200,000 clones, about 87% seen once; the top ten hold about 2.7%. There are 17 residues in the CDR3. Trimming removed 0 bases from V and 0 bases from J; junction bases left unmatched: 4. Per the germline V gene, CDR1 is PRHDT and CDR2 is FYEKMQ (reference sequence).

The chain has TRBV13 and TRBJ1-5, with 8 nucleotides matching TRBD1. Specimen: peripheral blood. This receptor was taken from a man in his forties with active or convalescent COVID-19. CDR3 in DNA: TGTGCCAGCAGCTTAGGGGCAGGGGGCCTTAGCAATCAGCCCCAGCATTTT. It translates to CASSLGAGGLSNQPQHF.